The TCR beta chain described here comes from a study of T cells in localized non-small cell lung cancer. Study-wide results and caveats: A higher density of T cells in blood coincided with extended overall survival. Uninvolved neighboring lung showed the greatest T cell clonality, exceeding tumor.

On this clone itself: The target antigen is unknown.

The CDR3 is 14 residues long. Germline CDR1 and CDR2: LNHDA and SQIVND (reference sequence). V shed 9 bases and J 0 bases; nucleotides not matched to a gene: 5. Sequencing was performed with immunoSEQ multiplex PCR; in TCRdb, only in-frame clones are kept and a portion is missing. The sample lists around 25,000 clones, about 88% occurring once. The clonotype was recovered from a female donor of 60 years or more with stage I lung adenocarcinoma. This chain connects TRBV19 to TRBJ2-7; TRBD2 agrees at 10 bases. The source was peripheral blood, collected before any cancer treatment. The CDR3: CASKTSGVSYEQYF. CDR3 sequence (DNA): TGTGCCAGCAAAACTAGCGGGGTCTCCTACGAGCAGTACTTC.